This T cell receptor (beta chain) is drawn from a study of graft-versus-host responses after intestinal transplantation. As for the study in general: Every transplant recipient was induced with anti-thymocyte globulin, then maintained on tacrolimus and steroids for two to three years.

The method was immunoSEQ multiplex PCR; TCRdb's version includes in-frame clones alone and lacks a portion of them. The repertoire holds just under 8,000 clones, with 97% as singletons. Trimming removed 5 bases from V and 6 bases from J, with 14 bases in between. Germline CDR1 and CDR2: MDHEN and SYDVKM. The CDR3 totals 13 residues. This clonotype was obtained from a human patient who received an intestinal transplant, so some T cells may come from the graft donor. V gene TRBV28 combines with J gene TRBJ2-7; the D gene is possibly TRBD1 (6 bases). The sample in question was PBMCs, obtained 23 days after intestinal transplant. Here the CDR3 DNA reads TGTGCCAGCAGTCGAGGGGGTATGGGCGAGCAGTACTTC. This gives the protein CASSRGGMGEQYF.